This TCR beta chain was identified during a study of cytomegalovirus exposure and HLA in healthy donors. Study-level results: A later analysis reported that several of the most significant clusters appeared to be linked to common viral pathogens, among them Epstein-Barr virus.

The length of the CDR3 is 15 residues. The V gene end was trimmed by 0 bases and the J gene end by 5 bases; junction bases not matched to a gene: 6. Germline CDR1 reads SGHDN; CDR2 reads FVKESK. The PCR employed 60 Vbeta primers together with 13 Jbeta primers. The method was immunoSEQ multiplex PCR; TCRdb's version includes in-frame clones alone and lacks a portion of them. Of about 140,000 clones listed, roughly 70% are singletons. A few counts support this clone. The antigen is undetermined. Sequencing was carried out using PBMCs. The clonotype comes from a man between 25 and 39 years old in good health and CMV-seropositive. This sequence joins TRBV14 and TRBJ1-2; TRBD1 agrees at 7 bases. Written as DNA, the CDR3 is TGTGCCAGCAGCCAAGATTACAGGGGTAGTTATGGCTACACCTTC. This translates into CASSQDYRGSYGYTF.